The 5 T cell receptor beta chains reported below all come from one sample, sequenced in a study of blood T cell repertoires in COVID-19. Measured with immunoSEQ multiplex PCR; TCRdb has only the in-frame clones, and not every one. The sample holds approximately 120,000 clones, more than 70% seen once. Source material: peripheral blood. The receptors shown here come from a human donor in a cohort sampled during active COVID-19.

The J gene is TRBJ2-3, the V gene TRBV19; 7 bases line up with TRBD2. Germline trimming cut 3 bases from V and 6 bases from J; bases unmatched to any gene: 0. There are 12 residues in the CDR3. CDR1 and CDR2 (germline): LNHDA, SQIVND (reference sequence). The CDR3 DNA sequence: TGTGCCAGTAGTATGGGGGGGGATACGCAGTATTTT. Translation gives CASSMGGDTQYF.

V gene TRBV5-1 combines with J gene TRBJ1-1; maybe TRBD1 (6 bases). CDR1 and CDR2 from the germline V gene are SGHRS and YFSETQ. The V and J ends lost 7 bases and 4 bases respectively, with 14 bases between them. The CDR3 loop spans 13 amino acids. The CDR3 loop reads CASQRGGGTEAFF. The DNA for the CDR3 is TGCGCCAGCCAAAGGGGGGGAGGCACTGAAGCTTTCTTT.

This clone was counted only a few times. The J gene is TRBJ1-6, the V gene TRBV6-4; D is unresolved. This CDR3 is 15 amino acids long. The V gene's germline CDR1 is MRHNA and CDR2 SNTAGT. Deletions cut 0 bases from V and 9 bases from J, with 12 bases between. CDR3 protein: CASSDSSSGSSPLHF. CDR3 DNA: TGTGCCAGCAGTGACTCTAGCTCCGGGAGTTCACCCCTCCACTTT.

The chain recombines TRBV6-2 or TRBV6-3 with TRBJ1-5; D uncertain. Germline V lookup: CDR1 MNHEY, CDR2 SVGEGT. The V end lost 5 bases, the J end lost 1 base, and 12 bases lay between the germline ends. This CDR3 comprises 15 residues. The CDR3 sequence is CASSVASLSNQPQHF. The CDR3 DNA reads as TGTGCCAGCAGTGTAGCTAGTCTGAGCAATCAGCCCCAGCATTTT.

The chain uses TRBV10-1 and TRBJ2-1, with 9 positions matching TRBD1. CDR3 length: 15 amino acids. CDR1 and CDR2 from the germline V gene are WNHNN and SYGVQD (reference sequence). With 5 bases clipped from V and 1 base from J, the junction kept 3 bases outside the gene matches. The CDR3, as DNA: TGCGCCAGCAGTCCCGGGACAGGGTCCTACAATGAGCAGTTCTTC. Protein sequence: CASSPGTGSYNEQFF.